These T cell receptor beta chains were read from a single sample in a study of cytomegalovirus exposure and HLA in healthy donors. The data were produced by immunoSEQ multiplex PCR, yet TCRdb's version contains in-frame clones alone and is incomplete. The sample yields about 140,000 clones, roughly 88% seen once. The specimen sequenced was PBMCs. The origin of the receptors is a woman aged 40 to 50 in good health and CMV-seronegative. Both conserved end residues are part of each CDR3. A D gene is named only where the DNA matches it firmly. Some rows mark clone size as missing; the rest say once, few, many or name a class of expanded clone.

j_call clone_size d_call v_call cdr3_aa cdr3_nt
TRBJ1-1 NA NA TRBV19 CASRRQERNTEAFF TGTGCCAGTAGGAGACAGGAGAGGAACACTGAAGCTTTCTTT
TRBJ2-1 once TRBD2 TRBV11-2 CASSSGTSGRRFGNEQFF TGTGCCAGCAGCTCGGGGACTAGCGGGAGAAGATTCGGCAATGAGCAGTTCTTC
TRBJ1-1 NA NA TRBV29-1 CSVTTLGSTEAFF TGCAGCGTTACAACCTTGGGGAGTACTGAAGCTTTCTTT
TRBJ2-5 NA TRBD1 TRBV5-1 CASSRTGGVAETQYF TGCGCCAGCAGTCGGACAGGGGGCGTAGCAGAGACCCAGTACTTC
TRBJ2-3 NA TRBD1 TRBV7-9 CASSLTGQSTDTQYF TGTGCCAGCAGCTTAACGGGACAGTCGACAGATACGCAGTATTTT
TRBJ2-7 NA NA TRBV7-2 CASSLAGYSYEQYF TGTGCCAGCAGCTTAGCCGGGTACTCCTACGAGCAGTACTTC
TRBJ2-4 NA TRBD2 TRBV10-3 CAISETASGSMSKNIQYF TGTGCCATCAGTGAGACGGCTAGCGGGAGTATGTCCAAAAACATTCAGTACTTC
TRBJ2-5 once NA TRBV6-5 CASSSPAGTQYF TGTGCCAGCAGTAGCCCAGCAGGGACCCAGTACTTC
TRBJ2-1 NA NA TRBV18 CASSAFSGENNEQFF TGTGCCAGCTCAGCTTTTAGCGGAGAAAACAATGAGCAGTTCTTC
TRBJ2-6 once TRBD1 TRBV7-6 CASSLSGTGTFSGANVLTF TGTGCCAGCAGCTTGTCGGGGACAGGTACTTTCTCTGGGGCCAACGTCCTGACTTTC
TRBJ2-3 NA TRBD2 TRBV6-5 CASSEPGGTDTQYF TGTGCCAGCAGCGAACCGGGGGGGACAGATACGCAGTATTTT
TRBJ2-5 NA NA TRBV11-2 CASSLDIGSRPQTQYF TGTGCCAGCAGCTTAGACATTGGGAGCCGGCCCCAGACCCAGTACTTC
TRBJ2-1 NA TRBD1 TRBV5-1 CASSLAVQGRYNEQFF TGCGCCAGCAGCTTGGCCGTACAGGGGCGATACAATGAGCAGTTCTTC
TRBJ1-2 NA NA TRBV4-1 CASSHDSLTGLGYTF TGCGCCAGCAGCCACGACAGCCTGACAGGACTTGGCTACACCTTC
TRBJ2-7 NA TRBD2 TRBV13 CASSWVGTPSGGEQYF TGTGCCAGCAGCTGGGTCGGGACTCCCTCGGGGGGCGAGCAGTACTTC
TRBJ2-3 NA TRBD2 TRBV2 CASRLAADTQYF TGTGCCAGCAGACTAGCGGCAGATACGCAGTATTTT
TRBJ1-5 NA TRBD1 TRBV19 CASRDRDNQPQHF TGTGCCAGTAGGGACAGGGACAATCAGCCCCAGCATTTT
TRBJ2-7 NA TRBD2 TRBV19 CASSTGLAGGYEQYF TGTGCCAGTAGTACGGGACTAGCGGGAGGTTACGAGCAGTACTTC
TRBJ2-3 NA TRBD1 TRBV5-4 CASSPGQGQDTQYF TGTGCCAGCAGCCCGGGACAGGGACAAGATACGCAGTATTTT
TRBJ2-3 NA TRBD2 TRBV7-9 CASSLNRGGTSGQTDTQYF TGTGCCAGCAGCTTAAATCGTGGAGGGACTAGCGGCCAAACAGATACGCAGTATTTT
TRBJ1-1 few NA TRBV6-1 CASSEAARGNTEAFF TGTGCCAGCAGTGAAGCAGCCAGAGGGAACACTGAAGCTTTCTTT
TRBJ2-5 NA TRBD2 TRBV11-2 CASSSPAGGTQYF TGTGCCAGCAGCTCACCCGCGGGAGGGACCCAGTACTTC
TRBJ2-3 NA TRBD2 TRBV27 CASSSSGLAGADTQYF TGTGCCAGCAGTTCTTCTGGACTAGCGGGAGCAGATACGCAGTATTTT
TRBJ1-4 NA NA TRBV6-1 CASSVQTTNEKLFF TGTGCCAGCAGTGTACAGACAACTAATGAAAAACTGTTTTTT
TRBJ2-1 NA NA TRBV25-1 CASSLANNEQFF TGTGCCAGCAGCCTTGCTAACAATGAGCAGTTCTTC
TRBJ1-1 NA NA TRBV6-1 CASSLQGINTEAFF TGTGCCAGCAGTCTACAGGGTATTAACACTGAAGCTTTCTTT
TRBJ2-3 once TRBD2 TRBV7-9 CASSSGTSGPTDTQYF TGTGCCAGCAGCTCGGGGACTAGCGGGCCCACAGATACGCAGTATTTT
TRBJ2-7 NA NA TRBV7-2 CASSFYYEQYF TGTGCCAGCAGCTTCTACTACGAGCAGTACTTC
TRBJ2-5 NA TRBD1 TRBV30 CAWMPGTGGETQYF TGTGCCTGGATGCCCGGGACAGGGGGAGAGACCCAGTACTTC
TRBJ1-2 NA TRBD1 TRBV11-3 CASSSDRVAGYTF TGTGCCAGCAGCTCGGACAGGGTGGCTGGCTACACCTTC
TRBJ1-1 NA NA TRBV30 CAWSVGSKGTEAFF TGTGCCTGGAGTGTAGGAAGCAAGGGGACTGAAGCTTTCTTT
TRBJ1-4 NA NA TRBV28 CASSTTTAPGEKLFF TGTGCCAGCAGTACCACGACAGCCCCAGGTGAAAAACTGTTTTTT
TRBJ2-5 NA TRBD2 TRBV18 CASSPILLAGVQETQYF TGTGCCAGCTCACCAATTTTACTAGCGGGAGTCCAAGAGACCCAGTACTTC
TRBJ2-1 NA NA TRBV4-1 CASSQFNGEQFF TGCGCCAGCAGCCAATTCAACGGTGAGCAGTTCTTC
TRBJ2-3 NA NA TRBV5-4 CASSLETSKNTDTQYF TGTGCCAGCAGCTTGGAAACTAGCAAGAACACAGATACGCAGTATTTT
TRBJ2-1 NA NA TRBV18 CASSPPVSYNEQFF TGTGCCAGCTCACCACCCGTCTCCTACAATGAGCAGTTCTTC
TRBJ1-5 NA NA TRBV6-6 CASSYSPGILGQPQHF TGTGCCAGCAGTTACTCGCCAGGGATTCTGGGTCAGCCCCAGCATTTT
TRBJ2-7 once NA TRBV25-1 CASSYGFLGEQYF TGTGCCAGCAGTTACGGGTTTCTGGGCGAGCAGTACTTC
TRBJ1-3 few TRBD1 TRBV4-1 CASSSRTGVAGNTIYF TGCGCCAGCAGCTCCCGGACAGGGGTGGCGGGAAACACCATATATTTT